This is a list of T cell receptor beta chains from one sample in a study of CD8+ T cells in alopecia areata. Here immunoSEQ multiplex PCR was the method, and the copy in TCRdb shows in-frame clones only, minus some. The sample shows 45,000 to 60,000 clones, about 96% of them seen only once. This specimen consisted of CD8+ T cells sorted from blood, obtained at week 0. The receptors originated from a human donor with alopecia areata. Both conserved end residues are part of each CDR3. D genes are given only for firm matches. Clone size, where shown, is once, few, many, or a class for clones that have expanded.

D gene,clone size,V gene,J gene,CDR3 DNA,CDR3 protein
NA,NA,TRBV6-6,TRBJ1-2,TGTGCCACCCTGGACGGAGGCGGCTACACCTTC,CATLDGGGYTF
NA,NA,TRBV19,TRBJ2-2,TGTGCCAGTAGCGGGACGATAAATGACCGGACCGGGGAGCTGTTTTTT,CASSGTINDRTGELFF
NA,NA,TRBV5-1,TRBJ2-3,TGCGCCAGCAGCTTGGGACTATTAAGCACAGATACGCAGTATTTT,CASSLGLLSTDTQYF
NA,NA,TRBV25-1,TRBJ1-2,TGTGCCAGCAGTGATGAGACAGGTTGGACCGGCGGCTATGGCTACACCTTC,CASSDETGWTGGYGYTF
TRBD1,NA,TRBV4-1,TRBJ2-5,TGCGCCAGCAGCCAAGGGGCAACGGGACAGGGTGGGGAGACCCAGTACTTC,CASSQGATGQGGETQYF
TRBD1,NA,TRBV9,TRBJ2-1,TGTGCCAGCAGCGAAAGTGGAGGGACAGGGGGAGGGTATGGGTCCTACAATGAGCAGTTCTTC,CASSESGGTGGGYGSYNEQFF
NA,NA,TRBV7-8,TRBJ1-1,TGTGCCAGCAGCTTAGAGGAGCAATACGCTGAAGCTTTCTTT,CASSLEEQYAEAFF
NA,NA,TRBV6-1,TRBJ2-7,TGTGCCAGCAGTGAAGGCCACGAGCAGTACTTC,CASSEGHEQYF
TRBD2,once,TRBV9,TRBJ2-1,TGTGCCAGCAGTGCGGGGGGGCCGTTTTGGGATGAGCAGTTCTTC,CASSAGGPFWDEQFF
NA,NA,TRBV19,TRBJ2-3,TGTGCCAGTAGCATCGGGGGATCCACAGATACGCAGTATTTT,CASSIGGSTDTQYF
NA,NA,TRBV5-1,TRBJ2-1,TGCGCCAGCAGCTTGACCAGCGTTCGATCCAATGAGCAGTTCTTC,CASSLTSVRSNEQFF
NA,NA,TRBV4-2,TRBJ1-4,TGTGCCAGCAGCCAAGATTCCTTTGAAAAACTGTTTTTT,CASSQDSFEKLFF
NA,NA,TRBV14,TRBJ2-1,TGTGCCAGCAGCCAAGACTTTCTCGGAACCGGGACGGGACCAGAAGGGCAGTTCTTC,CASSQDFLGTGTGPEGQFF
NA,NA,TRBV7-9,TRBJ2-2,TGTGCCAGCAGCTTAGTCATTAGGGACCCCGGGGAGCTGTTTTTT,CASSLVIRDPGELFF
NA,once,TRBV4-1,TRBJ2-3,TGCGCCAGCAGCCAAGAAGGCGGGGGCTCTAGCACAGATACGCAGTATTTT,CASSQEGGGSSTDTQYF
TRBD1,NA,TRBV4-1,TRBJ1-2,TGCGCCAGCAGCCCCATTCCGGGACAGGGGAGTTTTGACTATGGCTACACCTTC,CASSPIPGQGSFDYGYTF
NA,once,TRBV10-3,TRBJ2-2,TGTGCCATCAGCCTCTCTTCGGGGGATGCGAACACCGGGGAGCTGTTTTTT,CAISLSSGDANTGELFF
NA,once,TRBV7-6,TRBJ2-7,TGTGCCAGCAGCTTTGCCCAGGACAGCTCCTACGAGCAGTACTTC,CASSFAQDSSYEQYF
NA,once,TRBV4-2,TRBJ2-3,TGTGCCAGCAGCCTCACTAGCACAGATACGCAGTATTTT,CASSLTSTDTQYF
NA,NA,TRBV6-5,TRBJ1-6,TGTGCCAGCTGTGGGGAAGCGAATAGTTCACCCCTCCACTTT,CASCGEANSSPLHF
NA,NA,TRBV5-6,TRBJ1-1,TGTGCCAGCAGCTTGGGCGGGGTTATGAACACTGAAGCTTTCTTT,CASSLGGVMNTEAFF
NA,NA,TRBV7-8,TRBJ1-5,TGTGCCAGCAGCCGGAGTTATAGCAATCAGCCCCAGCATTTT,CASSRSYSNQPQHF
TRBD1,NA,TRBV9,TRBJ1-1,TGTGCCAGCAGCGTGCGACAGGGGATTGGGGACACTGAAGCTTTCTTT,CASSVRQGIGDTEAFF
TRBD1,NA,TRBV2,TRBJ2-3,TGTGCCAGCAGTCCGACAGGGAATACGCAGTATTTT,CASSPTGNTQYF
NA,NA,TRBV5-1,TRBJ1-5,TGCGCCAGCAGCTTACTCCCAGGGAGCAATCAGCCCCAGCATTTT,CASSLLPGSNQPQHF
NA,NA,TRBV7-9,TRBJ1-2,TGTGCCAGCAGCTTGCGTTCCGGGCGTGTCTATGGCTACACCTTC,CASSLRSGRVYGYTF
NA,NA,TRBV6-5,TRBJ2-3,TGTGCCAGCAGTTACACCATGGGGGTGGCAGATACGCAGTATTTT,CASSYTMGVADTQYF
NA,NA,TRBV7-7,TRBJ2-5,TGTGCTAGCAGCTTAGTGTATGGGGAGACCCAGTACTTC,CASSLVYGETQYF
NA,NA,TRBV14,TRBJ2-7,TGTGCCAGCAGCCTCACAGGGATCACCTACGAGCAGTACTTC,CASSLTGITYEQYF
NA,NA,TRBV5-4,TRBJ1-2,TGTGCCAGCAGCTTGGAGGGGGGCTACACCTTC,CASSLEGGYTF
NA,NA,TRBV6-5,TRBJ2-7,TGTGCCAGCAGTTACACCGGGACAAGCCCCTACGAGCAGTACTTC,CASSYTGTSPYEQYF
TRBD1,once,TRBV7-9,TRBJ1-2,TGTGCCAGCAGAGGGACAGGGGGCCACTATGGCTACACCTTC,CASRGTGGHYGYTF
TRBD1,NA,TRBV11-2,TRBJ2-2,TGTGCCAGCAGCACTCCGACAGGGGCCTTCTCCGGGGAGCTGTTTTTT,CASSTPTGAFSGELFF
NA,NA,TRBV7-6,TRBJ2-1,TGTGCCAGCAGCTTAACGATTCGCCCTTACGGGAGACCAGGAGATGAGCAGTTCTTC,CASSLTIRPYGRPGDEQFF
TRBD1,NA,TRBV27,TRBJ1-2,TGTGCCAGCAGAGGACAGGGTGATGGCTACACCTTC,CASRGQGDGYTF
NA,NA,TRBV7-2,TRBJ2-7,TGTGCCAGCAGCTCCACCGTAGGCAGAACCTACGAGCAGTACTTC,CASSSTVGRTYEQYF
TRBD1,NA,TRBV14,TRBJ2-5,TGTGCCAGCAGCCAACGGGAAACAGGGGCCCAAGAGACCCAGTACTTC,CASSQRETGAQETQYF
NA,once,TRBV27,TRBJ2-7,TGTGCCAGCAGTTTAACCCCCAGGCACAGACTCGCCTACGAGCAGTACTTC,CASSLTPRHRLAYEQYF
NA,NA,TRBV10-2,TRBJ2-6,TGCGCCAGCAGCCCAGGATTCTCTGGGGCCAACGTCCTGACTTTC,CASSPGFSGANVLTF
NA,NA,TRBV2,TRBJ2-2,TGTGCCACAGAGGGGACCGGGGAGCTGTTTTTT,CATEGTGELFF
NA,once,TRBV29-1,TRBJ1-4,TGCAGCGTTTCCACTGGGGGCTCTCTGGGCCAACTGTTTTTT,CSVSTGGSLGQLFF
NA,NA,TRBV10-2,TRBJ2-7,TGCGCCAGCAGTGGAGGTCGGCGCGGGGGCGGGGTCTACGAGCAGTACTTC,CASSGGRRGGGVYEQYF
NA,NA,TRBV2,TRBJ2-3,TGTGCCAGCAGTGAAGCGGCGGCAGGCCAAGATACGCAGTATTTT,CASSEAAAGQDTQYF
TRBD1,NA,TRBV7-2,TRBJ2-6,TGTGCCAGCAGCCTCCGGGACAGGGTCCTCTCTGGGGCCAACGTCCTGACTTTC,CASSLRDRVLSGANVLTF
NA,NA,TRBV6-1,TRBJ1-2,TGTGCCAGCATAGGACTTACCAACTATGGCTACACCTTC,CASIGLTNYGYTF
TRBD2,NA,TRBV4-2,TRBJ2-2,TGTGCCAGCAGCCAAGTGGGACTAGCGGGGATCAACGGGGAGCTGTTTTTT,CASSQVGLAGINGELFF
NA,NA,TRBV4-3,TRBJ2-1,TGCGCCAGCAGCCAAGAGCGGGGACCCTACAATGAGCAGTTCTTC,CASSQERGPYNEQFF
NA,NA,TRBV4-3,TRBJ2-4,TGCGCCAGCAGCCAAGAGGGGGGGGCCTCGGACATTCAGTACTTC,CASSQEGGASDIQYF
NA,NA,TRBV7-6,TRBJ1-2,TGTGCCAGCAGCTTAGCGGAAAGGGGGGTCGGTGGCTACACCTTC,CASSLAERGVGGYTF
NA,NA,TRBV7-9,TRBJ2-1,TGTGCCAGCAGCCTCTCCACACGGGGGGCTTACAATGAGCAGTTCTTC,CASSLSTRGAYNEQFF
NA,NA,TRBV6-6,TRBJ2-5,TGTGCCAGCAGCTTTGACCAAGAGACCCAGTACTTC,CASSFDQETQYF
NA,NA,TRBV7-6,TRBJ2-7,TGTGCCAGCAGCTCCCTCATGGGAAGGGACGAGCAGTACTTC,CASSSLMGRDEQYF
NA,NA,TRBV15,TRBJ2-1,TGTGCCACCAGCACCACTCCCCCGGGGACAACCTCCTACAATGAGCAGTTCTTC,CATSTTPPGTTSYNEQFF